The rows below give T cell receptor beta chains drawn from one sample of a study of vaccination and CD4 T cells after COVID-19. Their target antigens are unknown. TCRdb passed the PCR reads through MiXCR, listing each CDR3 protein once. The data hold under 8,000 distinct CDR3 sequences, with approximately 31% observed a single time. Material: CD4+ T cells from blood, cultured in vitro. Every receptor here comes from a human donor in good health. CDR3s include the opening cysteine and the closing phenylalanine or tryptophan.

j_call | v_call | cdr3_aa
TRBJ1-1 | TRBV20-1 | CSARLIRSDTEAFF
TRBJ2-2 | TRBV7-9 | CASSTRGAGATGELFF
TRBJ2-5 | TRBV20-1 | CSARAGGGETQYF
TRBJ1-2 | TRBV20-1 | CSAPALGNYGYTF
TRBJ2-1 | TRBV20-1 | CSARDEWRGAYNEQFF
TRBJ1-1 | TRBV7-8 | CASSANTEAFF
TRBJ2-3 | TRBV20-1 | CSANDRGPSTDTQYF
TRBJ1-5 | TRBV20-1 | CSAAQPGGGSQPQHF
TRBJ2-7 | TRBV20-1 | CSASPLAGGDGEQYF
TRBJ1-1 | TRBV7-6 | CASRRQGAHTEAFF
TRBJ2-5 | TRBV6-1 | CASRSPGRRGETQYF
TRBJ1-1 | TRBV12-3/TRBV12-4 | CASSLDRDTEAFF
TRBJ2-5 | TRBV28 | CASSKWQETQYF
TRBJ1-1 | TRBV20-1 | CSAERDRVSEAFF
TRBJ2-7 | TRBV20-1 | CSAAPGGSTYEQYF
TRBJ2-2 | TRBV20-1 | CSASRSGRTTGELFF
TRBJ1-1 | TRBV6-1 | CASKSQGDTEAFF
TRBJ1-2 | TRBV4-2 | CASSQEHGYTF
TRBJ2-5 | TRBV20-1 | CSALGAQETQYF
TRBJ1-5 | TRBV20-1 | CSARERGRQPQHF
TRBJ2-7 | TRBV20-1 | CSARAPGQGLGWYF
TRBJ1-1 | TRBV7-2 | CASSLGDRRNTEAFF
TRBJ2-7 | TRBV25-1 | CASSGTADSYEQYF
TRBJ1-2 | TRBV20-1 | CSATLDREFGYTF
TRBJ2-7 | TRBV7-9 | CASSVWGLADEQYF
TRBJ1-2 | TRBV5-1 | CASSLAIGNYGYTF
TRBJ1-5 | TRBV6-5 | CASSWTGAQDQPQHF
TRBJ2-7 | TRBV6-2/TRBV6-3 | CASRPGQGNHEQYF
TRBJ1-5 | TRBV28 | CASSQSLTDDQPQHF
TRBJ1-6 | TRBV4-3 | CASSQDVTTGGRSPLHF
TRBJ1-1 | TRBV20-1 | CSASAGSWNTEAFF
TRBJ2-7 | TRBV10-3 | CAIGVFSYEQYF
TRBJ2-7 | TRBV5-4 | CASSLMGIHEQYF
TRBJ2-6 | TRBV7-2 | CASSSRVLGANVLTF
TRBJ2-5 | TRBV6-1 | CASSELRGETQYF
TRBJ2-7 | TRBV20-1 | CSARVPSTYEQYF
TRBJ1-2 | TRBV20-1 | CSASGGKDSYGYTF
TRBJ2-1 | TRBV15 | CATSTSQRGEQFF
TRBJ2-1 | TRBV20-1 | CAERAGGRDEQFF
TRBJ2-5 | TRBV20-1 | CSARIASQDQETQYF
TRBJ2-7 | TRBV21-1 | CASSYEQYF
TRBJ2-7 | TRBV11-3 | CASSLETSYEQYF
TRBJ1-2 | TRBV2 | CASNPGAGYTF
TRBJ1-5 | TRBV7-9 | CASSLGPGKPQHF
TRBJ1-6 | TRBV9 | CASSVGEGMDSPLHF